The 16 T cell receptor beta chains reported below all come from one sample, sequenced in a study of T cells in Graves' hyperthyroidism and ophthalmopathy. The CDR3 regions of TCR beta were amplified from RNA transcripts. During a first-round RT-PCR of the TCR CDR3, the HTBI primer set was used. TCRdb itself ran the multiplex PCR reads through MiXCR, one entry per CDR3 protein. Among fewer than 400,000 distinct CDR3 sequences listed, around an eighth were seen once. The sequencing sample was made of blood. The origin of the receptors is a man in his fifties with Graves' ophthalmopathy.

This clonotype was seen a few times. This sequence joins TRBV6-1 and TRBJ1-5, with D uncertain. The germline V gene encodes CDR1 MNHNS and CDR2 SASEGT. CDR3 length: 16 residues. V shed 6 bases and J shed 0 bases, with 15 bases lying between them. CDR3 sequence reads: CASRRSARTSNQPQHF. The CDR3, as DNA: TGTGCCAGCAGGAGGTCCGCAAGAACTAGCAATCAGCCCCAGCATTTT.

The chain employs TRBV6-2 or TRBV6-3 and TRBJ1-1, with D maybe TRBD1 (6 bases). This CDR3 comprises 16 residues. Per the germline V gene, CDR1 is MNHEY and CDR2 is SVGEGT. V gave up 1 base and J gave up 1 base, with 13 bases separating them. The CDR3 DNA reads TGTGCCAGCAGTTACTTCGGACAGAAGAGGAACACTGAAGCTTTCTTT. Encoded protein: CASSYFGQKRNTEAFF.

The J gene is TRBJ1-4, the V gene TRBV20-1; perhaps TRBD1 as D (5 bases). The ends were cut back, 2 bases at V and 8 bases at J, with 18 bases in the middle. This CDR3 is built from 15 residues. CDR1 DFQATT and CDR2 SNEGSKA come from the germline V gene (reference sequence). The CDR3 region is CSARSSGGLNEKLFF. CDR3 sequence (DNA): TGCAGTGCTAGATCCTCTGGGGGGTTAAACGAAAAACTGTTTTTT.

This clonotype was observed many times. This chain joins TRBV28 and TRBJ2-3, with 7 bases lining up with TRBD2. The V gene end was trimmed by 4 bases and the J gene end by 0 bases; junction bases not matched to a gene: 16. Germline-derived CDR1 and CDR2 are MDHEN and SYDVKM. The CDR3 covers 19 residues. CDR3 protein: CASSSRDYGGGSSTDTQYF. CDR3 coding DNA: TGTGCCAGCAGTTCACGAGACTATGGCGGGGGTTCTAGCACAGATACGCAGTATTTT.

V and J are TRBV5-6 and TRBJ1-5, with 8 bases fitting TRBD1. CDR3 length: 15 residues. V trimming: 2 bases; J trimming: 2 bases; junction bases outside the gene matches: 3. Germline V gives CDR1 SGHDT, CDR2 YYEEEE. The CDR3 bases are TGTGCCAGCAGCTTCAGGGGGCTAGGCAATCAGCCCCAGCATTTT. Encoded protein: CASSFRGLGNQPQHF. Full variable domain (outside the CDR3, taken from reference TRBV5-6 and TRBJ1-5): DAGVTQSPTHLIKTRGQQVTLRCSPKSGHDTVSWYQQALGQGPQFIFQYYEEEERQRGNFPDRFSGHQFPNYSSELNVNALLLGDSALYLCASSFRGLGNQPQHFGDGTRLSIL.

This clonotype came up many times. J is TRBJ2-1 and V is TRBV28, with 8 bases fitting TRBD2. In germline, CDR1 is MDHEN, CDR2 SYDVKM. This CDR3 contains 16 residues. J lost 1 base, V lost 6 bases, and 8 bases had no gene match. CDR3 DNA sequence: TGTGCCAGCAGATCAGCGGGAGTTGGGTCCTACAATGAGCAGTTCTTC. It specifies CASRSAGVGSYNEQFF.

The CDR3 DNA reads TGTGCCAGCGGATCGACAATCCAGGATGGCTACACCTTC. It translates to CASGSTIQDGYTF. The chain has TRBV6-1 and TRBJ1-2; D is uncertain. In germline, CDR1 is MNHNS, CDR2 SASEGT. The CDR3 is 13 residues long. The V and J ends lost 8 bases and 6 bases respectively, with 16 bases between them.

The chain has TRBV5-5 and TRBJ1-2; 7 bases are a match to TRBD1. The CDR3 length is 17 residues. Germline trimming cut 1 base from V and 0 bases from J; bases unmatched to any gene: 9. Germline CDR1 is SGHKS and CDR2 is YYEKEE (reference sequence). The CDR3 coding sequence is TGTGCCAGCAGCTTGCCTGGGAGGACAGGCACTAACTATGGCTACACCTTC. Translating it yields CASSLPGRTGTNYGYTF.

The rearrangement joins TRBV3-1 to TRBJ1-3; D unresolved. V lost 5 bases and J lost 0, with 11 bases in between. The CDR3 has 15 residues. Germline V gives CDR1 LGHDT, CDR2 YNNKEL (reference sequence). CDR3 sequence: CASSISLVSGNTIYF. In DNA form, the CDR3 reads TGTGCCAGCAGCATATCCTTAGTCTCTGGAAACACCATATATTTT.

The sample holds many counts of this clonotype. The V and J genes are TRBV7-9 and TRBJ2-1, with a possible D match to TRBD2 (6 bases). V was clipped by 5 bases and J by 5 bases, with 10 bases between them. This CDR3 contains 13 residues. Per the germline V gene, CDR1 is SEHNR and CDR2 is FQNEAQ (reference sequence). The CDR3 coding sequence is TGTGCCAGCAGCCAGCTAGCGAACAATGAGCAGTTCTTC. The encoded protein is CASSQLANNEQFF. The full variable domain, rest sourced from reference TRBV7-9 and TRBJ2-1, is DTGVSQNPRHKITKRGQNVTFRCDPISEHNRLYWYRQTLGQGPEFLTYFQNEAQLEKSRLLSDRFSAERPKGSFSTLEIQRTEQGDSAMYLCASSQLANNEQFFGPGTRLTVL.

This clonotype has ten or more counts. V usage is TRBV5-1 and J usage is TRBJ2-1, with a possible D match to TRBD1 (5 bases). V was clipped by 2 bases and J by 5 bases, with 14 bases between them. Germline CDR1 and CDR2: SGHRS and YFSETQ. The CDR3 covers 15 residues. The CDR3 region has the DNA TGCGCCAGCAGCTTTATTCAGGGCACCGACAATGAGCAGTTCTTC. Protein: CASSFIQGTDNEQFF.

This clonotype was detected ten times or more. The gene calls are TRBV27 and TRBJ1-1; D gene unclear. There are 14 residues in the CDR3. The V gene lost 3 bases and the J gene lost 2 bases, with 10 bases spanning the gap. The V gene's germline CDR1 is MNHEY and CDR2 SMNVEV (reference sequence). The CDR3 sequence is CASSLKARNTEAFF. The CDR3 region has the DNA TGTGCCAGCAGTTTGAAAGCGAGAAACACTGAAGCTTTCTTT.

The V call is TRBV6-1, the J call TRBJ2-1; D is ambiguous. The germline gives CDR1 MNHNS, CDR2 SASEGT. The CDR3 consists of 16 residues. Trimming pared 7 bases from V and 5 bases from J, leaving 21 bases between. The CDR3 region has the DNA TGTGCCAGCAATAAGGAGACTTTAACTACTAACAATGAGCAGTTCTTC. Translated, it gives CASNKETLTTNNEQFF.

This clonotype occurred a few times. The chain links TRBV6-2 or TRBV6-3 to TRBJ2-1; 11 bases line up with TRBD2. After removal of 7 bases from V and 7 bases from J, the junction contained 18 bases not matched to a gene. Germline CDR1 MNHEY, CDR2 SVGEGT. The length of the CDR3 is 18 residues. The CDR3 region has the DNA TGTGCCAGCATTAAGTTTTATCCTCTAGCGGGAGGCAAGAATGAGCAGTTCTTC. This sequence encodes CASIKFYPLAGGKNEQFF.

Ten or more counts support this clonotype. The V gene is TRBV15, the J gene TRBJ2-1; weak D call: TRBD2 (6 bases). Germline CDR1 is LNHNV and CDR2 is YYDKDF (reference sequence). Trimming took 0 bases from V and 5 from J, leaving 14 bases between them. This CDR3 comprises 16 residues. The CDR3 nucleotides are TGTGCCACCAGCAGAGATAAGCGGGCTCTCAACAATGAGCAGTTCTTC. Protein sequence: CATSRDKRALNNEQFF.

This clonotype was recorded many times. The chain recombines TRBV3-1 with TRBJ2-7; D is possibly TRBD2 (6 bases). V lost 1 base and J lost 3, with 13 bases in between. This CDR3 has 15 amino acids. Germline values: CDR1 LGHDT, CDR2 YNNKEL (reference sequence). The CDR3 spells CASSQARGEGYEQYF. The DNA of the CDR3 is TGTGCCAGCAGCCAAGCGCGGGGTGAGGGCTACGAGCAGTACTTC.